The 27 T cell receptor beta chains in this list originate from one sample, sequenced in a study of OX40 agonist ivuxolimab in advanced cancers. Generated by immunoSEQ multiplex PCR, the TCRdb table keeps only in-frame clones and is missing some. This table holds about 69,000 clones, about nine tenths found once. Sequencing used CD4+ or CD8+ T cells sorted from blood, obtained in a trial of the OX40 agonist ivuxolimab. These receptor sequences come from an adult with an advanced solid tumor such as melanoma, head and neck, liver or kidney cancer.

The chain links TRBV6-6 to TRBJ2-1; 7 positions match TRBD1. V trimming: 4 bases; J trimming: 8 bases; junction bases outside the gene matches: 8. Germline V gene lookup returns CDR1 MNHNY and CDR2 SVGAGI (reference sequence). The CDR3 is 14 residues long. The DNA of the CDR3 is TGTGCCAGCAGTTTACCCCAGGGGGTAGATGAGCAGTTCTTC. Amino acid sequence: CASSLPQGVDEQFF.

V and J are TRBV4-3 and TRBJ1-2, with D possibly matching TRBD1 (6 bases). This CDR3 spans 13 amino acids. Germline CDR1 and CDR2: LGHNA and YSLEER. V was pared by 1 base and J by 8 bases, with 11 bases between. The CDR3, as DNA: TGCGCCAGCAGCCAAGCAGGGGTAGGAGGCTACACCTTC. Translation gives CASSQAGVGGYTF.

CDR3 region: CASSSPTRGDEQFF. The DNA for the CDR3 is TGTGCCAGCAGTTCCCCGACTAGAGGCGATGAGCAGTTCTTC. The chain employs TRBV27 and TRBJ2-1, with D perhaps matching TRBD2 (6 bases). Germline CDR1 reads MNHEY; CDR2 reads SMNVEV (reference sequence). Trimming pared 4 bases from V and 8 bases from J, leaving 15 bases between. The length of the CDR3 is 14 residues.

The V call is TRBV10-2, the J call TRBJ2-7; D not resolved. Germline CDR1 WSHSY, CDR2 SAAADI. V lost 5 bases and J lost 1, with 12 bases in between. This CDR3 has 14 residues. The chain's CDR3 is CASSWLESSYEQYF. CDR3 nucleotide sequence: TGCGCCAGCAGTTGGTTAGAAAGTTCCTACGAGCAGTACTTC.

Only a few counts were recorded for this clone. This chain uses TRBV7-2 with TRBJ2-1; TRBD2 aligns across 10 bases. CDR3 size: 16 residues. Germline V gene data show CDR1 as SGHTA and CDR2 as FQGNSA. V lost 5 bases, J lost 3 bases, and 7 bases stayed unmatched. The CDR3 DNA sequence: TGTGCCAGCAGCCTCGGGAGCGGGGGGGTCTACAATGAGCAGTTCTTC. Its protein is CASSLGSGGVYNEQFF.

The chain employs TRBV6-1 and TRBJ1-4, with 9 nucleotides matching TRBD1. J was trimmed by 5 bases and V by 5 bases; bases with no gene match: 3. The CDR3 loop spans 14 amino acids. The germline gives CDR1 MNHNS, CDR2 SASEGT. This CDR3 reads CASSLGQGNEKLFF. The DNA of the CDR3 is TGTGCCAGCAGTCTAGGACAGGGGAATGAAAAACTGTTTTTT.

The chain recombines TRBV5-1 with TRBJ2-1, with TRBD2 as a possible D gene (7 bases). The germline V gene encodes CDR1 SGHRS and CDR2 YFSETQ. Trimming cost V 0 bases and J 0 bases, with 19 bases left between them. The CDR3 has 19 residues. CDR3 loop: CASSLEGGLPGTSYNEQFF. The CDR3, as DNA: TGCGCCAGCAGCTTGGAGGGGGGGCTTCCAGGGACCTCCTACAATGAGCAGTTCTTC.

The chain joins TRBV7-8 to TRBJ1-2; D perhaps matches TRBD1 (5 bases). Germline CDR1 is SGHVS and CDR2 is FQNEAQ. V lost 3 bases and J lost 4, with 15 bases in between. The CDR3 sequence is 15 residues long. Here the CDR3 reads CASSFEENRFYGYTF. The CDR3 DNA sequence: TGTGCCAGCAGCTTCGAGGAAAACAGGTTCTATGGCTACACCTTC.

The chain is built from TRBV5-8 and TRBJ2-1; 9 bases fit TRBD1. This CDR3 is built from 15 residues. Germline V gene data show CDR1 as SGHTS and CDR2 as YDEGEE. V shed 4 bases and J 10 bases; nucleotides not matched to a gene: 12. CDR3 amino acids: CASSRPGQGVGEQFF. The CDR3 DNA sequence: TGTGCCAGCAGCCGCCCGGGACAGGGAGTTGGGGAGCAGTTCTTC.

This chain connects TRBV18 to TRBJ1-1, with D unclear. CDR1 is KGHSH, CDR2 LQKENI, per germline. V was shortened by 2 bases and J by 0 bases, with 7 bases between the two germline ends. This CDR3 has 14 amino acids. The CDR3 nucleotides read TGTGCCAGCTCACCAAGACAACTGAACACTGAAGCTTTCTTT. Its protein is CASSPRQLNTEAFF.

This chain links TRBV30 with TRBJ2-1; no clear D gene. The germline V gene encodes CDR1 GTSNPN and CDR2 SVGIG (reference sequence). With 1 base removed from V and 2 bases from J, the gap between germline ends came to 15 bases. There are 16 residues in the CDR3. The CDR3 region is CAWSGPSASAYNEQFF. In DNA form, the CDR3 reads TGTGCCTGGAGTGGACCCAGCGCAAGTGCCTACAATGAGCAGTTCTTC.

This chain joins TRBV19 and TRBJ2-5; a weak D match, TRBD1 (5 bases). CDR1 and CDR2 from the germline V gene are LNHDA and SQIVND (reference sequence). The CDR3 is made up of 14 amino acids. V lost 1 base, J lost 4 bases, and 10 bases lay in between. The CDR3 region is CASSIAQGRETQYF. The CDR3 DNA is TGTGCCAGTAGTATAGCCCAGGGTCGAGAGACCCAGTACTTC.

CDR3 protein: CASSPGPGLAGGAYNEQFF. The CDR3 DNA is TGTGCCAGCTCACCAGGCCCTGGACTAGCGGGAGGGGCCTACAATGAGCAGTTCTTC. J is TRBJ2-1 and V is TRBV18; TRBD2 matches 15 bases. This CDR3 comprises 19 residues. The V gene end was trimmed by 2 bases and the J gene end by 2 bases; junction bases not matched to a gene: 7. Germline V gene lookup returns CDR1 KGHSH and CDR2 LQKENI. The complete variable domain, with remaining parts taken from reference TRBV18 and TRBJ2-1, reads NAGVMQNPRHLVRRRGQEARLRCSPMKGHSHVYWYRQLPEEGLKFMVYLQKENIIDESGMPKERFSAEFPKEGPSILRIQQVVRGDSAAYFCASSPGPGLAGGAYNEQFFGPGTRLTVL.

This chain connects TRBV5-5 to TRBJ2-4; D may correspond to TRBD1 or TRBD2 (5 bases each). Trimming stripped 4 bases from V and 0 bases from J, with 11 bases between. This CDR3 has 15 residues. Germline V CDR1 and CDR2: SGHKS, YYEKEE (reference sequence). In DNA, the CDR3 is TGTGCCAGCAGCCTTACAGGACTAGCCAAAAACATTCAGTACTTC. It yields the protein CASSLTGLAKNIQYF.

The rearrangement links TRBV15 to TRBJ1-1, with a possible D match to TRBD1 (5 bases). This CDR3 region has 14 residues. CDR1 LNHNV and CDR2 YYDKDF come from the germline V gene (reference sequence). Between the trimmed V and J ends, which lost 4 bases and 5 bases, there was a span of 14 bases. CDR3 sequence reads: CATSTFWGKTEAFF. The CDR3 nucleotides are TGTGCCACCAGCACGTTTTGGGGGAAGACTGAAGCTTTCTTT.

In the case of this clone: Sequence at one end of the junction differs from germline and may be a read error. The chain has TRBV11-2 and TRBJ2-7; 8 bases agree with TRBD2. Germline CDR1 reads SGHAT; CDR2 reads FQNNGV. The CDR3 is 18 amino acids. DNA for the CDR3: TGTGCCAGCAGCCTAGATGGGTCGTTGGGGACTAGGAGACACGAGCAGTACTTC. Translated, it gives CASSLDGSLGTRRHEQYF. Based on the CDR3 plus reference TRBV11-2 and TRBJ2-7, the full variable domain is EAGVAQSPRYKIIEKRQSVAFWCNPISGHATLYWYQQILGQGPKLLIQFQNNGVVDDSQLPKDRFSAERLKGVDSTLKIQPAKLEDSAVYLCASSLDGSLGTRRHEQYFGPGTRLTVT.

This clone was detected only once. The rearrangement links TRBV30 to TRBJ1-2, with D hard to call. The V gene's germline CDR1 is GTSNPN and CDR2 SVGIG (reference sequence). Trimming left V 1 base short and J 8 bases short, with 11 bases between. The length of the CDR3 is 12 residues. CDR3 DNA sequence: TGTGCCTGGAGTGGGGGAGGGAACGGCTACACCTTC. It encodes CAWSGGGNGYTF.

There are a few counts of this clone. This sequence joins TRBV2 and TRBJ1-1; D gene unclear. Trimming removed 6 bases from V and 0 bases from J, with 5 bases in between. CDR3 length: 12 amino acids. Looked up from germline, CDR1 is SNHLY and CDR2 is FYNNEI. CDR3 sequence (DNA): TGTGCCAGCAGCGTCGTGAACACTGAAGCTTTCTTT. As protein: CASSVVNTEAFF.

Concerning this clone: The sample carries other DNA sequences with the same CDR3. The chain couples TRBV5-1 to TRBJ2-3, with TRBD1 matching over 8 bases. J gave up 4 bases and V 4 bases, and 5 bases lay outside the gene matches. Germline CDR1 is SGHRS and CDR2 is YFSETQ. The CDR3 is 14 amino acids. The CDR3 spells CASSLGQGADTQYF. DNA for the CDR3: TGCGCCAGCAGCCTAGGACAGGGCGCAGATACGCAGTATTTT.

This sequence joins TRBV19 and TRBJ2-1; D remains ambiguous. The CDR3 consists of 14 residues. V was cut by 1 base and J by 8 bases, with 12 bases left in between. The V gene's germline CDR1 is LNHDA and CDR2 SQIVND (reference sequence). The CDR3 DNA follows: TGTGCCAGTAGTATAGGCCCAATCGGCGATGAGCAGTTCTTC. It translates to CASSIGPIGDEQFF.

The chain employs TRBV2 and TRBJ2-7; 8 bases are a match to TRBD2. The CDR3 spans 13 residues. Per germline, CDR1 SNHLY and CDR2 FYNNEI. V lost 8 bases and J lost 2; bases outside the gene matches: 5. As DNA, the CDR3 is TGTGCCAGCTCCGGACTAGCTCCCTACGAGCAGTACTTC. This sequence encodes CASSGLAPYEQYF.

This clone has just a few counts. The chain employs TRBV29-1 and TRBJ2-7, with TRBD2 identical over 8 bases. Germline CDR1 and CDR2: SQVTM and ANQGSEA. Germline trimming cut 7 bases from V and 5 bases from J; bases unmatched to any gene: 10. This CDR3 comprises 13 residues. This chain's CDR3 is CSATWRGADEQYF. The DNA of the CDR3 is TGCAGCGCTACGTGGCGGGGGGCGGACGAGCAGTACTTC.

Only a few counts were recorded for this clone. J is TRBJ2-1 and V is TRBV2, with D possibly matching TRBD1 (6 bases). The CDR3 spans 12 residues. Per germline, CDR1 SNHLY and CDR2 FYNNEI. V shed 1 base and J shed 12 bases, with 10 bases lying between them. This CDR3 reads CASSEGGGVQFF. DNA of the CDR3: TGTGCCAGCAGTGAAGGAGGGGGAGTGCAGTTCTTC.

The gene calls are TRBV29-1 and TRBJ1-1; perhaps TRBD1 as D (6 bases). The CDR3 length is 13 residues. Trimming left V 2 bases short and J 1 base short, with 8 bases between. Germline assignment: CDR1 SQVTM and CDR2 ANQGSEA. The CDR3 sequence is CSVEKGGNTEAFF. CDR3 nucleotide sequence: TGCAGCGTTGAAAAGGGGGGGAACACTGAAGCTTTCTTT.

The chain links TRBV19 to TRBJ2-3, with TRBD1 as a possible D gene (5 bases). Between the trimmed V and J ends, which lost 4 bases and 1 base, there was a span of 12 bases. Germline CDR1 reads LNHDA; CDR2 reads SQIVND (reference sequence). The CDR3 is made up of 15 amino acids. The CDR3 DNA reads TGTGCCAGTAGTACCAGGACACTGGGCACAGATACGCAGTATTTT. It encodes CASSTRTLGTDTQYF.

The chain combines TRBV28 with TRBJ2-2; D is undetermined. CDR3 size: 13 residues. Germline V gene data show CDR1 as MDHEN and CDR2 as SYDVKM. The V end lost 8 bases, the J end lost 1 base, and 8 bases lay between the germline ends. The CDR3 DNA sequence: TGTGCCAGCCGAAAGTGGAACACCGGGGAGCTGTTTTTT. Translated: CASRKWNTGELFF.

The chain combines TRBV6-5 with TRBJ2-7; D gene uncertain. CDR1 is MNHEY, CDR2 SVGAGI, per germline. Trimming took 6 bases from V and 0 from J, leaving 15 bases between them. The CDR3 is made up of 15 amino acids. CDR3 region: CASRATQVGSYEQYF. The CDR3 coding sequence is TGTGCCAGCAGGGCGACGCAAGTAGGCTCCTACGAGCAGTACTTC.